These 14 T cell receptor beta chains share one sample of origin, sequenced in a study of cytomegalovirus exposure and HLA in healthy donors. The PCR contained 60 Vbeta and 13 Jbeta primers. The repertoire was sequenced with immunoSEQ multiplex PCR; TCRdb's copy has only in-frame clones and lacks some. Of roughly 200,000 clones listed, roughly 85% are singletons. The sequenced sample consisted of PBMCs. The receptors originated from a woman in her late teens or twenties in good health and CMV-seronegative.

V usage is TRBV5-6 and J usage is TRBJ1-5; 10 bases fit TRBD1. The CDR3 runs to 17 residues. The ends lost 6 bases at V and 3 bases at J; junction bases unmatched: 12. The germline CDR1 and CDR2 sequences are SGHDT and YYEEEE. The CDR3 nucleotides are TGTGCCAGCAATAAGAGGACAGGGGGACCTTCCAATCAGCCCCAGCATTTT. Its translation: CASNKRTGGPSNQPQHF.

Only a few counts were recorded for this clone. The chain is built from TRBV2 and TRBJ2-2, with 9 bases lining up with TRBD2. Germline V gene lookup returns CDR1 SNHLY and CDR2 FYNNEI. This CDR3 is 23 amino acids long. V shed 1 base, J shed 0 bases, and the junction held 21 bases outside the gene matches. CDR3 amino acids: CASSEVLGRLEEREESNTGELFF. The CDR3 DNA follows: TGTGCCAGCAGTGAAGTGTTAGGACGCCTTGAGGAGCGGGAGGAATCGAACACCGGGGAGCTGTTTTTT.

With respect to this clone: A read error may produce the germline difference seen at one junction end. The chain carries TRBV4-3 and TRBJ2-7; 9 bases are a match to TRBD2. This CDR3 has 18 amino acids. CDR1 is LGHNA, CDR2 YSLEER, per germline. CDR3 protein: CASSQDVSSGRSPYGQYF. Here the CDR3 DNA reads TGCGCCAGCAGCCAAGACGTTTCAAGCGGGAGGTCCCCCTACGGGCAGTACTTC.

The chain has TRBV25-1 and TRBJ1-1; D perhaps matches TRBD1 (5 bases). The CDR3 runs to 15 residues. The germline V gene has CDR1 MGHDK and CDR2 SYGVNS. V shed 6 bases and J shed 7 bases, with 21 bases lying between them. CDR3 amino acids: CASRAPPQFGGEAFF. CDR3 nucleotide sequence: TGTGCCAGCAGAGCGCCCCCTCAGTTCGGGGGTGAAGCTTTCTTT.

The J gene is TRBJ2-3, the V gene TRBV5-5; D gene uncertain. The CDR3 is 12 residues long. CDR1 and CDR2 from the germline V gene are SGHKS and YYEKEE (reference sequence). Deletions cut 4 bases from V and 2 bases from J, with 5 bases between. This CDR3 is CASSRYTDTQYF. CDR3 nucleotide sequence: TGTGCCAGCAGCCGGTACACAGATACGCAGTATTTT.

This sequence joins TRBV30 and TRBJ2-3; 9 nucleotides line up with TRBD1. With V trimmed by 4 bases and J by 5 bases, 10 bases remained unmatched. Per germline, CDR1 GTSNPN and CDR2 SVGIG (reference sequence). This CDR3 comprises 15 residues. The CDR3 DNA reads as TGTGCCTGGAAGCTCACAGGGGGCGCGTTAGATACGCAGTATTTT. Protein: CAWKLTGGALDTQYF. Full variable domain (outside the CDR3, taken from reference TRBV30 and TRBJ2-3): SQTIHQWPATLVQPVGSPLSLECTVEGTSNPNLYWYRQAAGRGLQLLFYSVGIGQISSEVPQNLSASRPQDRQFILSSKKLLLSDSGFYLCAWKLTGGALDTQYFGPGTRLTVL.

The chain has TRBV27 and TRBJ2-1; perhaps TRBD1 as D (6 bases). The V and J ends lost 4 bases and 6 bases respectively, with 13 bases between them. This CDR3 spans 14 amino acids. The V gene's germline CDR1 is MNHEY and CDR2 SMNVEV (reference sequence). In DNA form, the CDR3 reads TGTGCCAGCAGTTGGACAGCCGGTCCCAATGAGCAGTTCTTC. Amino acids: CASSWTAGPNEQFF.

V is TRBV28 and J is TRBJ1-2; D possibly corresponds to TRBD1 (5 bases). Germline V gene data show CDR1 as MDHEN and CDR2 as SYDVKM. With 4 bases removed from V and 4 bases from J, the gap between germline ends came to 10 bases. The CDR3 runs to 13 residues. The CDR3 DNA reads TGTGCCAGCAGTTCGCAGGGAGGCTATGGCTACACCTTC. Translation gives CASSSQGGYGYTF.

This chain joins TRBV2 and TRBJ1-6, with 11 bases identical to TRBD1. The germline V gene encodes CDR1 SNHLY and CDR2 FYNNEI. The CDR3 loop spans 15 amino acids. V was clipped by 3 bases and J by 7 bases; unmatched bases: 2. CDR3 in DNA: TGTGCCAGCAGTGAGGGGACAGGGGGGAATTCACCCCTCCACTTT. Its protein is CASSEGTGGNSPLHF.

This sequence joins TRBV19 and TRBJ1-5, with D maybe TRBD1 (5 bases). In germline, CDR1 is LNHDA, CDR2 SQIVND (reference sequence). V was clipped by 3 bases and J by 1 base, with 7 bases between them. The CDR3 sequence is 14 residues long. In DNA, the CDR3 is TGTGCCAGTAGTATCAACAGGAGCAATCAGCCCCAGCATTTT. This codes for CASSINRSNQPQHF.

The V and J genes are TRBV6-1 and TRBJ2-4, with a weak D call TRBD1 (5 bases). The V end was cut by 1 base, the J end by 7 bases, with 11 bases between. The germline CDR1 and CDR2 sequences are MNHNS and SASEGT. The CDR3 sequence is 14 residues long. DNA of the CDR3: TGTGCCAGCAGTGAAGGGGGCTTATGGAACATTCAGTACTTC. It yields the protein CASSEGGLWNIQYF.

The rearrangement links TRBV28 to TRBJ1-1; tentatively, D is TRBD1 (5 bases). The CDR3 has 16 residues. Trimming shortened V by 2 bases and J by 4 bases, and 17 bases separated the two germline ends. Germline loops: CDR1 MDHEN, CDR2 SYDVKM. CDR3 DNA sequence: TGTGCCAGCAGTTTACTCCTTGCCCGGGGGGGCACTGAAGCTTTCTTT. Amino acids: CASSLLLARGGTEAFF.

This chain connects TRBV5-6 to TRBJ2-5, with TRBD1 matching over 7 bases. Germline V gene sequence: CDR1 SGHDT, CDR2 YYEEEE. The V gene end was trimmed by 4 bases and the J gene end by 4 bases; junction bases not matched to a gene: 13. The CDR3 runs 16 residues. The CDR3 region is CASSPRSVGDRETQYF. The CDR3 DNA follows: TGTGCCAGCAGCCCACGGTCGGTTGGGGACAGAGAGACCCAGTACTTC.

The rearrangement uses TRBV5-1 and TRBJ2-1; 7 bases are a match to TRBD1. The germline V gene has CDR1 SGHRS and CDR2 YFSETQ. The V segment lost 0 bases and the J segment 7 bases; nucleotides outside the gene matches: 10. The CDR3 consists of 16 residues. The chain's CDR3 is CASSLEVTGRPNEQFF. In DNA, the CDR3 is TGCGCCAGCAGCTTGGAGGTGACAGGGCGACCGAATGAGCAGTTCTTC.